These 19 T cell receptor beta chains came from one sample sequenced in a study of control samples from healthy donors and cancer patients. Some clones are missing from TCRdb's copy, which holds only in-frame ones; the method was immunoSEQ multiplex PCR. This sample yields roughly 100,000 clones, of which about nine tenths are seen a single time; about 2.9% belongs to the top ten. The sequenced sample consisted of blood. Every receptor here comes from a human donor in good health. The donor label of this sample is uncertain.

This chain connects TRBV13 to TRBJ1-1; no definite D call. Germline CDR1 reads PRHDT; CDR2 reads FYEKMQ (reference sequence). V was pared by 4 bases and J by 5 bases, with 20 bases between. The CDR3 is made up of 16 amino acids. CDR3 amino acids: CASSSPGPTEQTEAFF. CDR3 nucleotides: TGTGCCAGCAGCTCCCCGGGTCCGACCGAACAAACTGAAGCTTTCTTT. Full variable domain (missing parts from reference TRBV13 and TRBJ1-1): AAGVIQSPRHLIKEKRETATLKCYPIPRHDTVYWYQQGPGQDPQFLISFYEKMQSDKGSIPDRFSAQQFSDYHSELNMSSLELGDSALYFCASSSPGPTEQTEAFFGQGTRLTVV.

V usage is TRBV6-5 and J usage is TRBJ1-1; tentative D call: TRBD1 (6 bases). The CDR3 is 12 residues long. V lost 5 bases and J 7 bases, leaving 11 bases between the germline ends. From germline, CDR1 is MNHEY and CDR2 SVGAGI. The CDR3 loop is CASSTGGREAFF. CDR3 coding DNA: TGTGCCAGCAGTACCGGGGGCCGTGAAGCTTTCTTT.

The rearrangement links TRBV19 to TRBJ1-5, with no clear D. Trimming took off 2 bases at V and 1 base at J, with 9 bases between the two ends. CDR3 length equals 15 residues. Germline V lookup: CDR1 LNHDA, CDR2 SQIVND (reference sequence). CDR3 protein: CASSIPGRSNQPQHF. In DNA, the CDR3 is TGTGCCAGTAGTATACCCGGACGGAGCAATCAGCCCCAGCATTTT.

The rearrangement joins TRBV11-3 to TRBJ2-7; 11 bases are a match to TRBD1. The germline CDR1 and CDR2 sequences are SGHNT and YENEEA. The CDR3 length is 15 residues. The V gene end was trimmed by 5 bases and the J gene end by 6 bases; junction bases not matched to a gene: 9. In DNA, the CDR3 is TGTGCCAGCAGCCCTCGGACAGGGGGCATTGGCGAGCAGTACTTC. Its protein is CASSPRTGGIGEQYF.

This clone has a single count. The genes are TRBV21-1 and TRBJ1-5. TRBV21-1 is tagged as a pseudogene. This CDR3 is built from 15 residues. The CDR3 bases are TGTGCCAGCGTATCCGTCCGCGCCGAAAATCAGCCCCAGCATTTT. Translating it yields CASVSVRAENQPQHF.

V and J are TRBV6-2 or TRBV6-3 and TRBJ1-6, with 7 bases aligning to TRBD1. Germline V CDR1 and CDR2: MNHEY, SVGEGT. Germline trimming cut 0 bases from V and 10 bases from J; bases unmatched to any gene: 9. The CDR3 has 16 amino acids. As DNA, the CDR3 is TGTGCCAGCAGTTACTCGAGGGGGACAGATCCCTCACCCCTCCACTTT. It codes for CASSYSRGTDPSPLHF.

The chain has TRBV2 and TRBJ2-5; D remains ambiguous. Trimming pared 6 bases from V and 0 bases from J, leaving 2 bases between. Germline V gene data show CDR1 as SNHLY and CDR2 as FYNNEI. The CDR3 contains 11 residues. This CDR3 reads CASRDQETQYF. The CDR3, as DNA: TGTGCCAGCAGGGACCAAGAGACCCAGTACTTC.

This chain joins TRBV19 and TRBJ2-1, with 7 bases that match TRBD1. There are 15 residues in the CDR3. Per germline, CDR1 LNHDA and CDR2 SQIVND (reference sequence). J gave up 8 bases and V 2 bases, and 9 bases lay outside the gene matches. CDR3 DNA: TGTGCCAGTAGTATACCCAGACAGGGATCCGATGAGCAGTTCTTC. Translated, it gives CASSIPRQGSDEQFF.

The chain recombines TRBV6-6 with TRBJ2-4, with D hard to call. Trimming took off 6 bases at V and 5 bases at J, with 8 bases between the two ends. The germline V gene has CDR1 MNHNY and CDR2 SVGAGI (reference sequence). The CDR3 consists of 12 residues. The CDR3 DNA reads TGTGCCAGCAGAAGGTATGAAAACATTCAGTACTTC. Protein sequence: CASRRYENIQYF.

This chain uses TRBV20-1 with TRBJ1-1; TRBD1 aligns across 7 bases. Germline lookup yields CDR1 DFQATT and CDR2 SNEGSKA (reference sequence). The CDR3 runs to 11 residues. Trimming removed 7 bases from V and 9 bases from J; junction bases left unmatched: 8. The CDR3 DNA is TGCAGTGGACAGGGAAGGTTTCAAGCTTTCTTT. Translating it yields CSGQGRFQAFF.

This clone was seen only once. J is TRBJ2-7 and V is TRBV27; D remains unclear. V was clipped by 2 bases and J by 4 bases, with 15 bases between them. From germline, CDR1 is MNHEY and CDR2 SMNVEV (reference sequence). There are 15 residues in the CDR3. Here the CDR3 reads CASSLTATDPYEQYF. The CDR3 DNA reads as TGTGCCAGCAGTTTAACGGCTACCGACCCTTACGAGCAGTACTTC.

Of note for this clone: Other nucleotide sequences from this sample produce the same CDR3. This chain connects TRBV6-5 to TRBJ1-1, with D perhaps matching TRBD1 (6 bases). CDR3 length equals 14 residues. The V end was cut by 6 bases, the J end by 3 bases, with 14 bases between. CDR1 is MNHEY, CDR2 SVGAGI, per germline. This CDR3 reads CASSYLGGDTEAFF. As DNA, the CDR3 is TGTGCCAGCAGCTATTTAGGGGGGGACACTGAAGCTTTCTTT.

This chain joins TRBV27 and TRBJ1-1, with no clear D. The CDR3 covers 13 residues. The germline V gene has CDR1 MNHEY and CDR2 SMNVEV (reference sequence). Trimming removed 3 bases at V and 1 base at J, with 6 bases between. CDR3 sequence reads: CASSLSWNTEAFF. The CDR3 DNA reads TGTGCCAGCAGTTTGTCATGGAACACTGAAGCTTTCTTT.

V and J are TRBV27 and TRBJ2-2; D perhaps matches TRBD2 (5 bases). Germline V gene lookup returns CDR1 MNHEY and CDR2 SMNVEV (reference sequence). The CDR3 runs to 13 residues. Trimming removed 10 bases from V and 11 bases from J, with 20 bases in between. CDR3 bases: TGTGCCACCACTGGCGAAGGGAGATTTGAGCTGTTTTTT. This codes for CATTGEGRFELFF.

The V and J genes are TRBV19 and TRBJ1-6; the D is unclear. The V gene lost 5 bases and the J gene lost 0 bases, with 5 bases spanning the gap. The CDR3 covers 14 residues. Germline-derived CDR1 and CDR2 are LNHDA and SQIVND (reference sequence). The CDR3 DNA reads as TGTGCCAGTAGTGGTGGCTCCTATAATTCACCCCTCCACTTT. Translating it yields CASSGGSYNSPLHF.

This rearrangement joins TRBV5-1 to TRBJ1-4, with 7 positions matching TRBD1. CDR3 length equals 15 residues. Germline CDR1 is SGHRS and CDR2 is YFSETQ. The ends lost 4 bases at V and 2 bases at J; junction bases unmatched: 5. The chain's CDR3 is CASSTTTGTNEKLFF. As DNA, the CDR3 is TGCGCCAGCAGCACGACGACAGGGACTAATGAAAAACTGTTTTTT.

V and J are TRBV7-8 and TRBJ2-1; D perhaps matches TRBD2 (6 bases). The CDR3 has 17 residues. CDR1 is SGHVS, CDR2 FQNEAQ, per germline. Trimming took off 4 bases at V and 6 bases at J, with 22 bases between the two ends. The CDR3 protein is CASSYNRDSRYLNEQFF. CDR3 bases: TGTGCCAGCAGCTACAACCGGGACTCGCGATACCTCAATGAGCAGTTCTTC.

The chain employs TRBV18 and TRBJ2-1, with D perhaps matching TRBD1 or TRBD2 (5 bases each). Germline V gene sequence: CDR1 KGHSH, CDR2 LQKENI. V was trimmed by 6 bases and J by 9 bases, leaving 15 bases between them. CDR3 size: 13 residues. CDR3 nucleotides: TGTGCCAGCTCCACCAGGGACGTCTCTGAGCAGTTCTTC. This gives the protein CASSTRDVSEQFF. Full variable domain (outside the CDR3, taken from reference TRBV18 and TRBJ2-1): NAGVMQNPRHLVRRRGQEARLRCSPMKGHSHVYWYRQLPEEGLKFMVYLQKENIIDESGMPKERFSAEFPKEGPSILRIQQVVRGDSAAYFCASSTRDVSEQFFGPGTRLTVL.

The gene calls are TRBV25-1 and TRBJ2-3; no firm D call. The CDR3 is made up of 15 amino acids. Trimming cost V 7 bases and J 0 bases, with 14 bases left between them. Germline lookup yields CDR1 MGHDK and CDR2 SYGVNS. CDR3 loop: CASTSRKGSTDTQYF. The CDR3 nucleotides are TGTGCCAGCACCTCCCGGAAAGGGAGCACAGATACGCAGTATTTT.